This is a list of T cell receptor beta chains from one sample in a study of T cells in Graves' hyperthyroidism and ophthalmopathy. TCRdb re-analysed the multiplex PCR reads in MiXCR, keeping a single row per CDR3 protein. The data contain hundreds of thousands of distinct CDR3 sequences, roughly 16% of them singletons. The sample consisted of blood. These receptors all come from a woman in her 40s with Graves' ophthalmopathy. Each CDR3 is given with its conserved first and last residue. The order of the fields is D gene, clone size, J gene, V gene, CDR3 DNA, CDR3 protein. A D gene is named only where the DNA matches it firmly. Some rows have no size entry. The others give once, few or many, or a class for an expanded clone.

D gene: -; clone size: many; J gene: TRBJ2-7; V gene: TRBV2; CDR3 DNA: TGTGCCAGCAGTTACGGAGTCTACTACGAGCAGTACTTC; CDR3 protein: CASSYGVYYEQYF
D gene: TRBD2; clone size: -; J gene: TRBJ2-1; V gene: TRBV5-1; CDR3 DNA: TGCGCCAGCAGCTGGCAGCTAGCGGGACGGGCCTACAATGAGCAGTTCTTC; CDR3 protein: CASSWQLAGRAYNEQFF
D gene: TRBD2; clone size: many; J gene: TRBJ2-7; V gene: TRBV29-1; CDR3 DNA: TGCAGCGTTGGAGCCTTCGGGACTAGCGGGAGCAGAATTTACGAGCAGTACTTC; CDR3 protein: CSVGAFGTSGSRIYEQYF
D gene: -; clone size: -; J gene: TRBJ2-2; V gene: TRBV19; CDR3 DNA: TGTGCCAGCGTTGGGGCCGGGGAGCTGTTTTTT; CDR3 protein: CASVGAGELFF
D gene: -; clone size: many; J gene: TRBJ1-1; V gene: TRBV28; CDR3 DNA: TGTGCCAGCTTTTCGGCCGGGGTTGGCACTGAAGCTTTCTTT; CDR3 protein: CASFSAGVGTEAFF
D gene: -; clone size: many; J gene: TRBJ1-2; V gene: TRBV7-2; CDR3 DNA: TGTGCCAGCAGCTTATACAGGGAGGACTATGGCTACACCTTC; CDR3 protein: CASSLYREDYGYTF
D gene: TRBD1; clone size: few; J gene: TRBJ1-5; V gene: TRBV20-1; CDR3 DNA: TGCAGTGCTAGACCCCACGAACAGGGGGCCTTTGGAGAGGCGGATCAGCCCCAGCATTTT; CDR3 protein: CSARPHEQGAFGEADQPQHF
D gene: -; clone size: few; J gene: TRBJ1-1; V gene: TRBV20-1; CDR3 DNA: TGCAGTGCTGGGGGCCCACAGGGATTGAACACTGAAGCTTTCTTT; CDR3 protein: CSAGGPQGLNTEAFF
D gene: TRBD1; clone size: many; J gene: TRBJ1-5; V gene: TRBV20-1; CDR3 DNA: TGCAGTGCTAGCCCCTTGACAGGGGGCGCCGGTCAGCCCCAGCATTTT; CDR3 protein: CSASPLTGGAGQPQHF
D gene: TRBD2; clone size: many; J gene: TRBJ2-1; V gene: TRBV11-2; CDR3 DNA: TGTGCCAGCAGCTTATGGTCGGGGGGTGACGGTAATGAGCAGTTCTTC; CDR3 protein: CASSLWSGGDGNEQFF
D gene: TRBD1; clone size: -; J gene: TRBJ2-3; V gene: TRBV6-2/TRBV6-3; CDR3 DNA: TGTGCCAGCAGACCGGGACAGGCTGGAGATACGCAGTATTTT; CDR3 protein: CASRPGQAGDTQYF
D gene: -; clone size: many; J gene: TRBJ2-1; V gene: TRBV2; CDR3 DNA: TGTGCCACCCGTGGGTACAATGAGCAGTTCTTC; CDR3 protein: CATRGYNEQFF
D gene: -; clone size: -; J gene: TRBJ2-2; V gene: TRBV12-3/TRBV12-4; CDR3 DNA: TGTGCCAGCAACCACCCTAGGACCGGGGAGCTGTTTTTT; CDR3 protein: CASNHPRTGELFF
D gene: -; clone size: -; J gene: TRBJ1-1; V gene: TRBV6-1; CDR3 DNA: TGTGCCATCCTGGGAAGAAACACTGAAGCTTTCTTT; CDR3 protein: CAILGRNTEAFF
D gene: -; clone size: many; J gene: TRBJ1-5; V gene: TRBV10-3; CDR3 DNA: TGTGCCATCGGCGACAGAAATCAGCCCCAGCATTTT; CDR3 protein: CAIGDRNQPQHF
D gene: -; clone size: -; J gene: TRBJ2-1; V gene: TRBV7-3; CDR3 DNA: TGTGCCAGCAGCTTCATCTCAAGCAGTGAGCAGTTCTTC; CDR3 protein: CASSFISSSEQFF
D gene: -; clone size: many; J gene: TRBJ1-1; V gene: TRBV12-3/TRBV12-4; CDR3 DNA: TGTGCCAGCAGCGCTCGGGAGGCCAGTGAAGCTTTCTTT; CDR3 protein: CASSAREASEAFF
D gene: -; clone size: many; J gene: TRBJ2-1; V gene: TRBV5-1; CDR3 DNA: TGCGCCAGCAGCTTAACAGGGTGGGATGAGCAGTTCTTC; CDR3 protein: CASSLTGWDEQFF
D gene: TRBD1; clone size: many; J gene: TRBJ2-1; V gene: TRBV4-1; CDR3 DNA: TGCGCCAGCAGCCAGGGACCGGGACAGGGCTACAATGAGCAGTTCTTC; CDR3 protein: CASSQGPGQGYNEQFF
D gene: TRBD2; clone size: -; J gene: TRBJ2-3; V gene: TRBV7-8; CDR3 DNA: TGTGCCAGCTCGGTGTCAGCGGGAACACTAACGGATACGCAGTATTTT; CDR3 protein: CASSVSAGTLTDTQYF
D gene: -; clone size: few; J gene: TRBJ2-2; V gene: TRBV20-1; CDR3 DNA: TGCAGTGCCTTGGCTAGGCGCACCGGGGAGCTGTTTTTT; CDR3 protein: CSALARRTGELFF
D gene: TRBD2; clone size: -; J gene: TRBJ2-3; V gene: TRBV6-1; CDR3 DNA: TGTGCCAGCAGTGTAGCGGGGGGGGGTGATACGCAGTATTTT; CDR3 protein: CASSVAGGGDTQYF
D gene: -; clone size: few; J gene: TRBJ2-7; V gene: TRBV4-3; CDR3 DNA: TGCGCCAGCAGCCGAACACAGGGTGCCGAGCAGTACTTC; CDR3 protein: CASSRTQGAEQYF
D gene: TRBD2; clone size: many; J gene: TRBJ2-1; V gene: TRBV5-5; CDR3 DNA: TGTGCCAGCAGCTTGGACTGGCCGGGAGGGCAGTTCTTC; CDR3 protein: CASSLDWPGGQFF
D gene: -; clone size: few; J gene: TRBJ1-1; V gene: TRBV5-1; CDR3 DNA: TGCGCCAGCAGCTTGCTTTCCCGCGGACTCGGCACTGAAGCTTTCTTT; CDR3 protein: CASSLLSRGLGTEAFF
D gene: -; clone size: many; J gene: TRBJ2-5; V gene: TRBV7-9; CDR3 DNA: TGTGCCAGCAGCACCTCCCCGGGCGACAGCACCCAGTACTTC; CDR3 protein: CASSTSPGDSTQYF
D gene: TRBD1; clone size: many; J gene: TRBJ1-5; V gene: TRBV10-3; CDR3 DNA: TGTGCCATCAGTGACAGGACAGGGGTTGATCAGCCCCAGCATTTT; CDR3 protein: CAISDRTGVDQPQHF
D gene: -; clone size: -; J gene: TRBJ1-2; V gene: TRBV7-9; CDR3 DNA: TGTGCCAGCAGCCCAAGTCCCCGGGAACCCTATGGCTACACCTTC; CDR3 protein: CASSPSPREPYGYTF
D gene: -; clone size: many; J gene: TRBJ2-1; V gene: TRBV7-3; CDR3 DNA: TGTGCCAGCAGCCCCCCCGAGGGTGAGCAGTTCTTC; CDR3 protein: CASSPPEGEQFF
D gene: TRBD2; clone size: many; J gene: TRBJ2-7; V gene: TRBV6-5; CDR3 DNA: TGTGCCAGCAGTTACGGGACTAGCTCCTTCTACGAGCAGTACTTC; CDR3 protein: CASSYGTSSFYEQYF
D gene: -; clone size: -; J gene: TRBJ2-1; V gene: TRBV20-1; CDR3 DNA: TGCAGTGCTAAAGGGCCCCACGGGAATGAGCAGTTCTTC; CDR3 protein: CSAKGPHGNEQFF